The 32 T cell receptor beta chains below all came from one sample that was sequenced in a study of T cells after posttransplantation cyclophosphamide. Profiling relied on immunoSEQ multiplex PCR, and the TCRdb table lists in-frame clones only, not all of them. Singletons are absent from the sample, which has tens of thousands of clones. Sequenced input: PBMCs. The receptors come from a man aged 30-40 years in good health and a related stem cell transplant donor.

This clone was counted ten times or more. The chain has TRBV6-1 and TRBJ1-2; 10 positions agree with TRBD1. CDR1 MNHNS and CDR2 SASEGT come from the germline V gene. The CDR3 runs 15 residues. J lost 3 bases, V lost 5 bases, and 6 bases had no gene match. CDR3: CASSPRTGGDYGYTF. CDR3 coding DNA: TGTGCCAGCAGTCCCCGGACAGGGGGGGACTATGGCTACACCTTC.

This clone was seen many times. Here the CDR3 reads CASSQTSAATQYF. CDR3 bases: TGCGCCAGCAGCCAAACTAGCGCTGCGACCCAGTACTTC. The chain carries TRBV4-1 and TRBJ2-5; TRBD2 aligns across 7 bases. The trim removed 2 bases at V and 7 bases at J, leaving 4 bases unmatched. Germline CDR1 reads MGHRA; CDR2 reads YSYEKL. This CDR3 is 13 amino acids long.

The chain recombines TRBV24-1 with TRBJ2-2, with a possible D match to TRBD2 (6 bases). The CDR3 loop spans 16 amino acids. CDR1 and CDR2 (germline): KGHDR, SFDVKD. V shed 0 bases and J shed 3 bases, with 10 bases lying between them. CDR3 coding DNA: TGTGCCACCAGTGATTTGGCGGGGCAGGACACCGGGGAGCTGTTTTTT. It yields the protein CATSDLAGQDTGELFF.

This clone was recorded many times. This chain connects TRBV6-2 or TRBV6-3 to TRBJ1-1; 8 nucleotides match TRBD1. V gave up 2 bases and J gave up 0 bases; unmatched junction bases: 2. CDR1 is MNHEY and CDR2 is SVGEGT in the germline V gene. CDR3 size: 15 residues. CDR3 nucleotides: TGTGCCAGCAGTTACGGACAGGGCATGAACACTGAAGCTTTCTTT. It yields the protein CASSYGQGMNTEAFF.

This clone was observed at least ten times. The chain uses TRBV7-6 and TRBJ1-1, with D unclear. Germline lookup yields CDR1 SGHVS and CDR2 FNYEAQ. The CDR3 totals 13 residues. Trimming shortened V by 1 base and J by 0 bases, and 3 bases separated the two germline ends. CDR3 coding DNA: TGTGCCAGCAGCTTAGGTATGAACACTGAAGCTTTCTTT. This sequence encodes CASSLGMNTEAFF.

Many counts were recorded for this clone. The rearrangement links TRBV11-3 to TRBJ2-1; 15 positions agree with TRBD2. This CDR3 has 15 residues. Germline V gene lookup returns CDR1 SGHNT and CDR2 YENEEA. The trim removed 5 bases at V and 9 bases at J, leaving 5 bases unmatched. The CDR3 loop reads CASSPGTSGGTEQFF. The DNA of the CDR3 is TGTGCCAGCAGCCCAGGGACTAGCGGGGGGACTGAGCAGTTCTTC.

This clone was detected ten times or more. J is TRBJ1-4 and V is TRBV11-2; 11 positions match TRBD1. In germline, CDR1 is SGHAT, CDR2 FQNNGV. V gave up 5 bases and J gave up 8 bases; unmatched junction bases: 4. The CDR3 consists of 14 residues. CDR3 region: CASSRTGGGEKLFF. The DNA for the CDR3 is TGTGCCAGCAGCCGGACAGGGGGCGGGGAAAAACTGTTTTTT.

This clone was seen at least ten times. The CDR3 nucleotides read TGCGCCAGCACAAAACCGGGACAGGGGGCTATCAATTCACCCCTCCACTTT. This sequence encodes CASTKPGQGAINSPLHF. The rearrangement joins TRBV10-2 to TRBJ1-6; 12 nucleotides align to TRBD1. V was pared by 7 bases and J by 7 bases, with 11 bases of the junction left unmatched. The germline CDR1 and CDR2 sequences are WSHSY and SAAADI. The CDR3 spans 17 residues.

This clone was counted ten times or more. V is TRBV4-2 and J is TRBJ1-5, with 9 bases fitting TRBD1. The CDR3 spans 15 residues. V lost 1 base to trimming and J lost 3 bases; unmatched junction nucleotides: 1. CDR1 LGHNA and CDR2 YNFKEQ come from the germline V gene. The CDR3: CASSQGTGDNQPQHF. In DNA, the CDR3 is TGTGCCAGCAGCCAAGGGACAGGGGACAATCAGCCCCAGCATTTT.

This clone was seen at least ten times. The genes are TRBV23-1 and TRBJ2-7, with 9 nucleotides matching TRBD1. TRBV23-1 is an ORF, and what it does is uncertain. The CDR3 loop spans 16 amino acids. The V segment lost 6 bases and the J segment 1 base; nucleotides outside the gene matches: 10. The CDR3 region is CASRKNRDRASYEQYF. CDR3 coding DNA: TGCGCCAGCAGGAAAAACCGGGACAGGGCTTCCTACGAGCAGTACTTC.

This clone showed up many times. The CDR3 coding sequence is TGTGCCAGCAGTCGGGGGGGCGTCTCCTACAATGAGCAGTTCTTC. It encodes CASSRGGVSYNEQFF. The rearrangement links TRBV7-2 to TRBJ2-1; 8 positions agree with TRBD2. This CDR3 is built from 15 residues. Losses at the gene ends were 6 bases for V and 0 bases for J; bases not matched to a gene: 4. Germline CDR1 is SGHTA and CDR2 is FQGNSA.

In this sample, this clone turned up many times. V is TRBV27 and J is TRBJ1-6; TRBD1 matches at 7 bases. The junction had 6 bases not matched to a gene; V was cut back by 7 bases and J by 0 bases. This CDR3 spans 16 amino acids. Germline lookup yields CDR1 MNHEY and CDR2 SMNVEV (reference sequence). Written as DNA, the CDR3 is TGTGCCAGCAAACAGGGGCCGAGCTCCTATAATTCACCCCTCCACTTT. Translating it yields CASKQGPSSYNSPLHF.

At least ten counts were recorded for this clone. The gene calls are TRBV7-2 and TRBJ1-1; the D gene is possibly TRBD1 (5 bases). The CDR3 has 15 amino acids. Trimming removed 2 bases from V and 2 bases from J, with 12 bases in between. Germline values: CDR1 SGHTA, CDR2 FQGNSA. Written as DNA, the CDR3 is TGTGCCAGCAGCTTACGGGCAGGGAGTAACACTGAAGCTTTCTTT. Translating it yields CASSLRAGSNTEAFF.

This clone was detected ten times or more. CDR3 sequence (DNA): TGTGCCAGCAGTTACCGAGGGGGTGGCTACACCTTC. Translated, it gives CASSYRGGGYTF. The chain combines TRBV6-2 or TRBV6-3 with TRBJ1-2; maybe TRBD1 (6 bases). Trimming shortened V by 2 bases and J by 7 bases, and 8 bases separated the two germline ends. Germline assignment: CDR1 MNHEY and CDR2 SVGEGT. This CDR3 has 12 amino acids.

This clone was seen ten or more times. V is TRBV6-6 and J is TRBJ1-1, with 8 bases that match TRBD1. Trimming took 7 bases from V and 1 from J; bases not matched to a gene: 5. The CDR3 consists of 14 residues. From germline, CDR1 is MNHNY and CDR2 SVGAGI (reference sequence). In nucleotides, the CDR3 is TGTGCCAGCACGAGAGACAGGGGGAACACTGAAGCTTTCTTT. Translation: CASTRDRGNTEAFF.

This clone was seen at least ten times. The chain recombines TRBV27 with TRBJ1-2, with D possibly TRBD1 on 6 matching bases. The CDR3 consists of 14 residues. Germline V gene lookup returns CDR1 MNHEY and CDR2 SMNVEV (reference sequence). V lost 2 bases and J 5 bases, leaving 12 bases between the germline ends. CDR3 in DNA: TGTGCCAGCAGTTTAACAGGGAGTTCGTATGGCTACACCTTC. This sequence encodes CASSLTGSSYGYTF.

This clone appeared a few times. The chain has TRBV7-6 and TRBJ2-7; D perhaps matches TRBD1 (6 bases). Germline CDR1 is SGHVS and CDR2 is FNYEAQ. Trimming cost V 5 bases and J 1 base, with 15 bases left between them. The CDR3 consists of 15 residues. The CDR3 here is CASSRIRGSSYEQYF. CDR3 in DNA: TGTGCCAGCAGCCGCATCAGGGGCAGTTCCTACGAGCAGTACTTC.

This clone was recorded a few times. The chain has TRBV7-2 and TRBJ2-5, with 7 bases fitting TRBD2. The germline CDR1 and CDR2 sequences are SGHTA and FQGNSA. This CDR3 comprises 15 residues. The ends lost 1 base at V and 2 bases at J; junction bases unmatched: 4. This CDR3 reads CASSLGGGGQETQYF. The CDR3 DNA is TGTGCCAGCAGCTTAGGTGGGGGGGGACAAGAGACCCAGTACTTC.

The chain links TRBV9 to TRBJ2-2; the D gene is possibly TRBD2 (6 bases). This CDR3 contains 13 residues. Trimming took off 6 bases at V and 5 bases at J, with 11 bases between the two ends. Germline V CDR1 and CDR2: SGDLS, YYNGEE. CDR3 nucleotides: TGTGCCAGCACCCCAGGGAGGACCGGGGAGCTGTTTTTT. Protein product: CASTPGRTGELFF.

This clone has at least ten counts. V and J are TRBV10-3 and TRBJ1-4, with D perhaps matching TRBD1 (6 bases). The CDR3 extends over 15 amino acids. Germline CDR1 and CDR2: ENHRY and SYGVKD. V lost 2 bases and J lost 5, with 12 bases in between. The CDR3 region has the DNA TGTGCCATCAGTGAGGGACAGTCGGTGAATGAAAAACTGTTTTTT. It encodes CAISEGQSVNEKLFF.

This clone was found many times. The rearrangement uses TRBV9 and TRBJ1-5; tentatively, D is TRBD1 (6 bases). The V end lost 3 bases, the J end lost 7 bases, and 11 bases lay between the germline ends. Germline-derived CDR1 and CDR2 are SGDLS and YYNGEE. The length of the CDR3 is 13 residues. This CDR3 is CASSAGGQQPQHF. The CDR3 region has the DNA TGTGCCAGCAGCGCGGGGGGCCAACAGCCCCAGCATTTT. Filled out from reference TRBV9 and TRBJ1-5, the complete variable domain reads DSGVTQTPKHLITATGQRVTLRCSPRSGDLSVYWYQQSLDQGLQFLIQYYNGEERAKGNILERFSAQQFPDLHSELNLSSLELGDSALYFCASSAGGQQPQHFGDGTRLSIL.

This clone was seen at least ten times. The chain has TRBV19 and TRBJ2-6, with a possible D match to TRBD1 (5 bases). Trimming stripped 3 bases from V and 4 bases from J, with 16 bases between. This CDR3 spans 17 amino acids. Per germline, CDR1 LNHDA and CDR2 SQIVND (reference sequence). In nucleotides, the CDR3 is TGTGCCAGTAGTATCGGCAGGGTACGAAGAGGGGCCAACGTCCTGACTTTC. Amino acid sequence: CASSIGRVRRGANVLTF.

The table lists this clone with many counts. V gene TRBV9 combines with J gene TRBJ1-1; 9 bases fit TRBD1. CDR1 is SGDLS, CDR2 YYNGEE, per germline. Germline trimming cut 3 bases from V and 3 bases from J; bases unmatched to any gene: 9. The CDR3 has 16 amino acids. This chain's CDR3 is CASSAILTGGHTEAFF. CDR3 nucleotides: TGTGCCAGCAGCGCCATCTTGACAGGGGGACACACTGAAGCTTTCTTT.

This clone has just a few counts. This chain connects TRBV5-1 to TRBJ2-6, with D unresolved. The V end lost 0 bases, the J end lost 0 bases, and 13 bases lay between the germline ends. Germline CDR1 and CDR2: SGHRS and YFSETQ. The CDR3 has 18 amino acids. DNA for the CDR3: TGCGCCAGCAGCTTGGTAGCTGCGGTCCCCTCTGGGGCCAACGTCCTGACTTTC. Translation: CASSLVAAVPSGANVLTF. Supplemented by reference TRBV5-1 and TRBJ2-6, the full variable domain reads KAGVTQTPRYLIKTRGQQVTLSCSPISGHRSVSWYQQTPGQGLQFLFEYFSETQRNKGNFPGRFSGRQFSNSRSEMNVSTLELGDSALYLCASSLVAAVPSGANVLTFGAGSRLTVL.

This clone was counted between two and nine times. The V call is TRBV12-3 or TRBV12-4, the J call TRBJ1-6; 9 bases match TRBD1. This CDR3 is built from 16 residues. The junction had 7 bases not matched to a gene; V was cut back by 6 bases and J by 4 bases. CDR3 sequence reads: CASSENRGLYNSPLHF. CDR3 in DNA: TGTGCCAGCAGCGAAAACAGGGGGCTATATAATTCACCCCTCCACTTT.

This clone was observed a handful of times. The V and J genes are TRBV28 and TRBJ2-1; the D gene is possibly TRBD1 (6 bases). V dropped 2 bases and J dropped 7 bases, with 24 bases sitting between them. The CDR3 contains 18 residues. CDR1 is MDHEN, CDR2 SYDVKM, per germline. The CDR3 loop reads CASSLHTWGRNPRNEQFF. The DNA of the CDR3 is TGTGCCAGCAGTTTACATACATGGGGGCGAAACCCCAGGAATGAGCAGTTCTTC.

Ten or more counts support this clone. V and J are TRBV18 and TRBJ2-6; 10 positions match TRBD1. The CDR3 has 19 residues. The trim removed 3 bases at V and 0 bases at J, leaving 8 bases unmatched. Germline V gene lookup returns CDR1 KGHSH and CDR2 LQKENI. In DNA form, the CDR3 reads TGTGCCAGCTCACCGACCCGGGACAGGGGAGCCTCTGGGGCCAACGTCCTGACTTTC. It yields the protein CASSPTRDRGASGANVLTF.

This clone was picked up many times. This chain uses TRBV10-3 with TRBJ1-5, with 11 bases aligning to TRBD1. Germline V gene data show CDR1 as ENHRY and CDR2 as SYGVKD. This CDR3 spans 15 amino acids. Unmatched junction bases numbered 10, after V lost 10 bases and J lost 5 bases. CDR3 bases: TGTGCCACGGGGCCCGGGACAGGGGGTTATCAGCCCCAGCATTTT. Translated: CATGPGTGGYQPQHF.

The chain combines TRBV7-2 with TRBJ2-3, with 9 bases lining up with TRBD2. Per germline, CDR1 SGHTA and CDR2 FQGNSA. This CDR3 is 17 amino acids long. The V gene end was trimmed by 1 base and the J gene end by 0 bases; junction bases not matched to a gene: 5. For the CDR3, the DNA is TGTGCCAGCAGCTTAGTCAGCGGGGGGCCGAGCACAGATACGCAGTATTTT. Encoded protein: CASSLVSGGPSTDTQYF. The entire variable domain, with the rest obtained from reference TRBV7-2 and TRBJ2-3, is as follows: GAGVSQSPSNKVTEKGKDVELRCDPISGHTALYWYRQSLGQGLEFLIYFQGNSAPDKSGLPSDRFSAERTGGSVSTLTIQRTQQEDSAVYLCASSLVSGGPSTDTQYFGPGTRLTVL.

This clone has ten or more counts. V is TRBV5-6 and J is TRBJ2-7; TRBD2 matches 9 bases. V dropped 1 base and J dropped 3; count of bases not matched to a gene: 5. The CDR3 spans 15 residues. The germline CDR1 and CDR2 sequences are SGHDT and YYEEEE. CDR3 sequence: CASSLMASGDYEQYF. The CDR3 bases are TGTGCCAGCAGCTTGATGGCTAGCGGGGACTACGAGCAGTACTTC.

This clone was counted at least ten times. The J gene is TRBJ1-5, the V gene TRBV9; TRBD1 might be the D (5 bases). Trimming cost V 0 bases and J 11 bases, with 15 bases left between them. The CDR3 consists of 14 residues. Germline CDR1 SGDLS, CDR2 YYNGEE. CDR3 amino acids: CASSVEPGKGTQHF. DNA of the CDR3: TGTGCCAGCAGCGTAGAGCCAGGGAAGGGAACCCAGCATTTT.

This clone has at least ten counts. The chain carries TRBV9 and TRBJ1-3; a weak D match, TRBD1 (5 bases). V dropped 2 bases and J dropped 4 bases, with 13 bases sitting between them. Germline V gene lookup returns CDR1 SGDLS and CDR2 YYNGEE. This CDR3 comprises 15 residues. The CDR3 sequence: CASSVGGRTGNTIYF. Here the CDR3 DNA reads TGTGCCAGCAGCGTGGGGGGGAGAACAGGAAACACCATATATTTT.